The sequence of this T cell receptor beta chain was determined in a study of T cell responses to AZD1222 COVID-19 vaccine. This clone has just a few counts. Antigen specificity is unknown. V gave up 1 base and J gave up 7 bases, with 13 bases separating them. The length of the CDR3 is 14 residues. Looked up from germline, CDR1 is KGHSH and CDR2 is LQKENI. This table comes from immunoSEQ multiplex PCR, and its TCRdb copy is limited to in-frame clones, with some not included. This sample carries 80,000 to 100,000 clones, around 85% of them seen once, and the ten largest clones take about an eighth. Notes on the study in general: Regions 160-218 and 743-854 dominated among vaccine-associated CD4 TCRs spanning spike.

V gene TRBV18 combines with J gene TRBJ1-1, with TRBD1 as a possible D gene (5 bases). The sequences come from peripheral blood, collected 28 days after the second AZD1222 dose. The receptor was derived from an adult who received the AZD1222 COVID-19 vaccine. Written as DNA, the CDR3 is TGTGCCAGCTCACCACAGAGCTCGGGACTTGAAGCTTTCTTT. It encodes CASSPQSSGLEAFF.